This note documents a single T cell receptor beta chain sequence. In terms of age and location, participants ranged from roughly 18 to 90 years and lived in about two dozen US areas. The data belong to a study of blood T cell repertoires in COVID-19. In the study overall: PBMCs, B-cell-depleted T cells, or T cells provided the cDNA or gDNA that made up the material.

Original analysis: Using reference gene primer amplification, nucleated cell counts were estimated. Assay: immunoSEQ multiplex PCR; the TCRdb copy retains only in-frame clones and omits some. For V, J and clone size, that table is used; D and trimming come from the DNA. The data contain approximately 260,000 clones, around 88% of them singletons. The CDR3 contains 14 residues. The J segment lost 4 bases and the V segment lost 5 bases, leaving 6 bases of the junction unmatched. The germline V gene has CDR1 SGHNT and CDR2 YENEEA. V and J are TRBV11-3 and TRBJ1-2; 8 positions agree with TRBD1. Material: PBMCs or T cells enriched from blood (not recorded which). The receptor was isolated from a woman in her forties with acute COVID-19. For the CDR3, the DNA is TGTGCCAGCAGCAGGTCAGGGGGCGCCTATGGCTACACCTTC. Amino acid sequence: CASSRSGGAYGYTF.